Sequencing of this TCR beta chain was carried out in a study of OX40 agonist ivuxolimab in advanced cancers. The method was immunoSEQ multiplex PCR; TCRdb's version includes in-frame clones alone and lacks a portion of them. Here the sample spans roughly 60,000 clones, approximately 80% being singletons. This CDR3 has 15 amino acids. Trimming stripped 6 bases from V and 0 bases from J, with 14 bases between. CDR1 and CDR2 (germline): SNHLY, FYNNEI. Study outcomes and limitations: In the 0.1 to 3.0 mg/kg range, CD4+ and CD8+ blood T cells had expanded clonally by week 6. Compared with others, partial responders at 0.1-3.0 mg/kg displayed clonal expansion among the lowest.

Note on this clone: No antigen is known for it.

The sequence came from an adult with an advanced solid tumor such as melanoma, head and neck, liver or kidney cancer. The chain is built from TRBV2 and TRBJ1-2; D gene uncertain. Sample: CD4+ or CD8+ T cells sorted from blood, taken in a trial of the OX40 agonist ivuxolimab. CDR3 sequence (DNA): TGTGCCAGCAGCTTGACATTAGGTTCTAACTATGGCTACACCTTC. As protein: CASSLTLGSNYGYTF.